This T cell receptor beta chain derives from a study of blood T cell repertoires in COVID-19. The overall study: The United States, Italy and Spain were the sources of the acute and convalescent COVID-19 samples. PBMCs, B-cell-depleted T cells, or T cells provided the cDNA or gDNA that made up the material.

Under the authors' procedure: For nucleated cells, counts were estimated from reference gene primer amplification. Sequencing used immunoSEQ multiplex PCR; TCRdb keeps in-frame clones, though not all of them. D and trimming come from the DNA, and the V and J calls and clone size come from that table. Among under 50,000 clones listed, over 80% were seen once. Germline V CDR1 and CDR2: LNHDA, SQIVND (reference sequence). The CDR3 length is 14 residues. Trimming removed 2 bases from V and 2 bases from J, with 10 bases in between. The specimen was peripheral blood. The TCR sequence derives from a man in his 70s with acute or convalescent COVID-19. The J gene is TRBJ2-7, the V gene TRBV19, with a tentative D call TRBD2 (6 bases). The CDR3 DNA reads TGTGCCAGTAGTATAAGTTCGGGGGCCTACGAGCAGTACTTC. Its protein product is CASSISSGAYEQYF.